This T cell receptor beta chain was found in a study of radiation and T cells in renal cell carcinoma. Time point meaning: baseline pretreatment blood. Indicated treatment: 15 Gy SBRT to primary tumor, nephrectomy 4 weeks later. Study results and limitations: From baseline, blood top tumor clonotypes peaked at 2 weeks post-radiation.

This CDR3 contains 16 residues. The ends lost 0 bases at V and 5 bases at J; junction bases unmatched: 9. From germline, CDR1 is SGHKS and CDR2 YYEKEE (reference sequence). With respect to this clone: As yet, its antigen is unknown.

Assay used: immunoSEQ multiplex PCR; TCRdb lists only in-frame clones, some missing. The table lists some 100,000 clones, 70% to 85% of them singletons. This specimen was blood, taken from a patient whose treatment included radiotherapy and nephrectomy. The receptor was isolated from a man in his sixties with renal cell carcinoma. This chain joins TRBV5-5 and TRBJ2-5; 8 bases are a match to TRBD2. The CDR3, as DNA: TGTGCCAGCAGCTTGGTTCTAGCGGGCCCTCGGGAGACCCAGTACTTC. Translating it yields CASSLVLAGPRETQYF.